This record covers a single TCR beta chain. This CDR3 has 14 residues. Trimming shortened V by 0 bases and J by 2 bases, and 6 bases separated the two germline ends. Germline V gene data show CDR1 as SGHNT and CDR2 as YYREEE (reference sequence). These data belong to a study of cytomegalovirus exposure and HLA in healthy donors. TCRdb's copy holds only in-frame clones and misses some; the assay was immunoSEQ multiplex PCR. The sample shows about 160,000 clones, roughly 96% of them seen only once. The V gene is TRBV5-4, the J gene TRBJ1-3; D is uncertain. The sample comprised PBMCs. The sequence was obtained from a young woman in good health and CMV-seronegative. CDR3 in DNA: TGTGCCAGCAGCTTGGAGAGGGCTGGAAACACCATATATTTT. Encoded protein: CASSLERAGNTIYF.